The clone carrying this T cell receptor beta chain has more than one count but fewer than ten. Its specificity is not known. This entry is derived from a study of identical twins. Study-wide points: Findings came from cross-sectional statistics, without long-term follow-up of donors. Partial confounding of zero-insertion analyses by invariant MAIT and iNKT cells was possible.

Germline CDR1 reads SGHRS; CDR2 reads YFSETQ. The CDR3 is made up of 14 amino acids. V was cut by 0 bases and J by 5 bases, with 12 bases left in between. One entry per CDR3 protein, called by TCRdb with MiXCR from the 5' RACE reads. The sample consists of roughly 350,000 distinct CDR3 sequences, around 9% of them appearing once. The material sequenced was naive T cells sorted from blood. The chain employs TRBV5-1 and TRBJ2-7, with a tentative D call TRBD1 (6 bases). This clonotype originated in a woman aged 45-59 years in good health. The CDR3 DNA sequence: TGCGCCAGCAGCTTGGACAGGGCGATCGACGAGCAGTACTTC. Its translation: CASSLDRAIDEQYF.